The sequence of this TCR beta chain was determined in a study of vaccination effects on CD4 cells after COVID-19. Overall study context: Post-vaccine specimens were collected at a median of 72 days following the second dose.

The CDR3 runs to 16 residues. Germline loops: CDR1 LGHNA, CDR2 YNFKEQ. V shed 5 bases, J shed 8 bases, and the junction held 14 bases outside the gene matches. Repertoires were generated with immunoSEQ multiplex PCR, while TCRdb's copy carries only in-frame clones and drops some. The sample holds about 69,000 clones, over 70% seen once. Sequencing followed a ViraFEST assay step that expanded antigen-specific CD4+ T cells with viral peptide pools. Upon completion of about 10 days in culture, CD4+ T cells were isolated. Vaccination of participants consisted of two doses of either the BNT162b2 or mRNA-1273 vaccine. A note on this clone: The antigen is not known.

General observations from the study: Marked clonal contraction of both clone types appeared late after vaccination.

Material: CD4+ T cells from PBMCs cultured with HCoV-229E spike peptides, obtained after COVID-19 vaccination. V and J are TRBV4-2 and TRBJ2-1; 8 bases fit TRBD1. The clonotype comes from a human donor who received a COVID-19 vaccine. Written as DNA, the CDR3 is TGTGCCAGCAGCACCAAAGGGCAGGGGGCAACGGATGAGCAGTTCTTC. As protein: CASSTKGQGATDEQFF.